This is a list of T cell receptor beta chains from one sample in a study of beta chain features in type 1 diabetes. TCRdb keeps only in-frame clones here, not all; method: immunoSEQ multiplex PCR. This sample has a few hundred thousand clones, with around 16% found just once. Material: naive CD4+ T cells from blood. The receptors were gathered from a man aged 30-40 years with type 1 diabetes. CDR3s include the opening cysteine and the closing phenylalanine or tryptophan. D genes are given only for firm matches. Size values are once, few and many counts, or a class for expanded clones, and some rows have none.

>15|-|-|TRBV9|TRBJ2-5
CASSAVGGSGETQYF
TGTGCCAGCAGCGCCGTGGGGGGCTCTGGGGAGACCCAGTACTTC
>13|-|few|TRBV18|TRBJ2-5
CASSPPDKETQYF
TGTGCCAGCTCACCACCCGATAAGGAGACCCAGTACTTC
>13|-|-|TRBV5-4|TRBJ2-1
CASSSKTRNEQFF
TGTGCCAGCAGCTCTAAGACCCGAAATGAGCAGTTCTTC
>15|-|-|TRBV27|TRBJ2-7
CASSARIRVDYEQYF
TGTGCCAGCAGTGCCCGTATAAGGGTGGACTACGAGCAGTACTTC
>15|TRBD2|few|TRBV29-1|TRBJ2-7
CSVEELASGSYEQYF
TGCAGCGTTGAAGAACTGGCTAGCGGGAGCTACGAGCAGTACTTC
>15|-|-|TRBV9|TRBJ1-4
CASSVSLATNEKLFF
TGTGCCAGCAGCGTTTCCCTTGCAACTAATGAAAAACTGTTTTTT
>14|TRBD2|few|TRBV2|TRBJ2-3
CASSGGGSEDTQYF
TGTGCCAGCAGTGGAGGCGGGAGTGAAGATACGCAGTATTTT
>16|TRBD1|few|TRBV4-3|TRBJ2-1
CASSQEPGQGAGEQFF
TGCGCCAGCAGCCAAGAGCCCGGACAGGGGGCCGGTGAGCAGTTCTTC
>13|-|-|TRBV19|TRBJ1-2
CAAGQEENYGYTF
TGTGCCGCAGGGCAGGAAGAGAACTATGGCTACACCTTC
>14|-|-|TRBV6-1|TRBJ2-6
CASSEGAGANVLTF
TGTGCCAGCAGTGAAGGGGCTGGGGCCAACGTCCTGACTTTC
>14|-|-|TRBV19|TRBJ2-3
CASSISSGTDTQYF
TGTGCCAGTAGTATCTCTAGCGGCACAGATACGCAGTATTTT
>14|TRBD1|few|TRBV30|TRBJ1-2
CAWSWTGTVYGYTF
TGTGCCTGGAGTTGGACAGGGACCGTCTATGGCTACACCTTC
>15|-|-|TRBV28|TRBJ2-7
CASSILDTSSYEQYF
TGTGCCAGCAGTATCTTGGACACCAGCTCCTACGAGCAGTACTTC
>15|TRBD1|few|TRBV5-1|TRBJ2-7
CASALSTGKVYEQYF
TGCGCCAGTGCCCTCTCGACAGGGAAGGTCTACGAGCAGTACTTC
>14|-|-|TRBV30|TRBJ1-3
CAWTTAYSGNTIYF
TGTGCCTGGACCACAGCCTACTCTGGAAACACCATATATTTT
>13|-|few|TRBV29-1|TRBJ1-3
CSVERGSGNTIYF
TGCAGCGTTGAACGAGGCTCTGGAAACACCATATATTTT
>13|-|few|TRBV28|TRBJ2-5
CASSSGGRRDQYF
TGTGCCAGCAGTTCTGGGGGCCGCAGGGACCAGTACTTC
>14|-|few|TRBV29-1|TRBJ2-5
CSVEAKLARETQYF
TGCAGCGTTGAGGCGAAACTAGCTAGGGAGACCCAGTACTTC
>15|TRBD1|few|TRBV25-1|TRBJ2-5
CASLSTGGHQETQYF
TGTGCCAGCCTTTCCACAGGGGGCCACCAAGAGACCCAGTACTTC
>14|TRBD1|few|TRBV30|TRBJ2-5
CAWSFTGGRETQYF
TGTGCCTGGAGTTTTACAGGGGGCCGGGAGACCCAGTACTTC
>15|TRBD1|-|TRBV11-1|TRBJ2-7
CASSLGDSTIYEQYF
TGTGCCAGCAGCTTAGGGGACAGTACTATCTACGAGCAGTACTTC
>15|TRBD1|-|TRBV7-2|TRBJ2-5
CASSHRQGRRETQYF
TGTGCCAGCAGCCATCGACAGGGGCGCAGAGAGACCCAGTACTTC
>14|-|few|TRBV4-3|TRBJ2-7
CASSATSRGPEQYF
TGCGCCAGCAGTGCAACATCGAGGGGTCCCGAGCAGTACTTC
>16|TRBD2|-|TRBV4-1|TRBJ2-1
CASSQGRLAAYNEQFF
TGCGCCAGCAGCCAAGGTAGACTAGCGGCGTACAATGAGCAGTTCTTC
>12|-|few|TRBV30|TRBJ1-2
CAWNLGMDGYTF
TGTGCCTGGAATTTGGGAATGGACGGCTACACCTTC
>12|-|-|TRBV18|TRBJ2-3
CASSPQGDTQYF
TGTGCCAGCTCACCGCAAGGGGATACGCAGTATTTT
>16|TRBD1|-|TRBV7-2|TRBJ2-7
CASSLGGTGVSYEQYF
TGTGCCAGCAGCTTAGGAGGGACAGGGGTTTCCTACGAGCAGTACTTC
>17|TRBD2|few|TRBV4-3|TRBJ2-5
CASSQEPLAGVGETQYF
TGCGCCAGCAGCCAAGAGCCACTAGCGGGAGTGGGAGAGACCCAGTACTTC
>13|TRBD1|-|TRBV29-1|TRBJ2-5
CSGEGQGAETQYF
TGCAGCGGGGAAGGACAGGGGGCGGAGACCCAGTACTTC
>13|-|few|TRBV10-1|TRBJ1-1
CASSSGGRPEAFF
TGCGCCAGTTCGTCGGGGGGACGACCTGAAGCTTTCTTT
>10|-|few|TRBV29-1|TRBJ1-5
CSVPRGPQHF
TGCAGCGTCCCCCGGGGGCCCCAGCATTTT
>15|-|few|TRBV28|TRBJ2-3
CASSPVGTTTDTQYF
TGTGCCAGCAGTCCCGTAGGGACGACCACAGATACGCAGTATTTT
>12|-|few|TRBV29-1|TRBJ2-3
CSVVPATDTQYF
TGCAGCGTTGTTCCGGCCACAGATACGCAGTATTTT
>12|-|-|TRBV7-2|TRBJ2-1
CASSLMGNEQFF
TGTGCCAGCAGCCTCATGGGGAATGAGCAGTTCTTC
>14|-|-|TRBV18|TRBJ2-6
CASSPRRGANVLTF
TGTGCCAGCTCACCACGGCGCGGGGCCAACGTCCTGACTTTC
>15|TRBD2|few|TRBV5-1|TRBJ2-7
CASSSLTSGSSEQYF
TGCGCCAGCAGTTCGTTGACTAGCGGGAGTAGCGAGCAGTACTTC
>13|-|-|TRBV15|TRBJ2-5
CATRFGLGETQYF
TGTGCCACCCGCTTCGGGCTCGGCGAGACCCAGTACTTC
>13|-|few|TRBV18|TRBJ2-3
CASSSGSTDTQYF
TGTGCCAGCTCAAGCGGTAGCACAGATACGCAGTATTTT
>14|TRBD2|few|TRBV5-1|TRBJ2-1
CASSLEREYNEQFF
TGCGCCAGCAGCTTGGAGCGGGAGTACAATGAGCAGTTCTTC
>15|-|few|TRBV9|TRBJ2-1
CASRAGPGSYNEQFF
TGTGCCAGCAGGGCGGGCCCAGGGTCCTACAATGAGCAGTTCTTC
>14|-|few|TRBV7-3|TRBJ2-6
CASRHGTGANVLTF
TGTGCCAGCAGACATGGGACTGGGGCCAACGTCCTGACTTTC
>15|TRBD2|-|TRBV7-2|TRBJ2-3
CASSLQPAAGGTQYF
TGTGCCAGCAGCTTACAGCCCGCGGCGGGGGGTACGCAGTATTTT
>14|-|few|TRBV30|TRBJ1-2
CAWSVNPDVYGYTF
TGTGCCTGGAGTGTTAACCCGGACGTTTATGGCTACACCTTC
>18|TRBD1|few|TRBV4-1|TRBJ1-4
CASSQESGGVPANEKLFF
TGCGCCAGCAGCCAAGAATCAGGGGGCGTACCAGCGAATGAAAAACTGTTTTTT
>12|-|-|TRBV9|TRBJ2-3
CASSGSTDTQYF
TGTGCCAGCAGCGGTTCCACAGATACGCAGTATTTT
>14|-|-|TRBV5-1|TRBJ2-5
CASNWDGNQETQYF
TGCGCCAGCAACTGGGACGGGAACCAAGAGACCCAGTACTTC
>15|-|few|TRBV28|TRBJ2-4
CASTSRGVSKNIQYF
TGTGCCAGCACCTCCCGCGGGGTGTCGAAAAACATTCAGTACTTC
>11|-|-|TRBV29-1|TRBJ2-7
CSVATGSEQYF
TGCAGCGTAGCCACAGGGTCCGAGCAGTACTTC
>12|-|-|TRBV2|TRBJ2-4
CATNPGENIQYF
TGTGCCACTAACCCGGGAGAAAACATTCAGTACTTC
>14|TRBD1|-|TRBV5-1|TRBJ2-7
CASTSGTGPYEQYF
TGCGCCAGCACCTCCGGGACAGGACCCTACGAGCAGTACTTC
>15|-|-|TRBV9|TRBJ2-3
CASSSGPPPSDTQYF
TGTGCCAGCAGCTCAGGGCCCCCACCCTCGGATACGCAGTATTTT
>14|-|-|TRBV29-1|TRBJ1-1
CSVEQLIQNTEAFF
TGCAGCGTTGAACAGCTAATCCAGAACACTGAAGCTTTCTTT
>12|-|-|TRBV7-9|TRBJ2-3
CASSPGTDTQYF
TGTGCCAGCAGCCCCGGCACAGATACGCAGTATTTT